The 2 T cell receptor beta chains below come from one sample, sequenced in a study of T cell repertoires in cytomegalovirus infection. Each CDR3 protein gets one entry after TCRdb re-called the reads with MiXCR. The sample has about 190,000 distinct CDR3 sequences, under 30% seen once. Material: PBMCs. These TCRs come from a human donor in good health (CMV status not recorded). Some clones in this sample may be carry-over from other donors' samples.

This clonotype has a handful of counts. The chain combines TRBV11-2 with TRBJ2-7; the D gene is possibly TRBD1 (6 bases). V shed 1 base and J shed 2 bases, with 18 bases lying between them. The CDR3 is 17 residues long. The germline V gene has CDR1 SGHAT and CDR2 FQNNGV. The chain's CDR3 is CASSLGSLWTDPYEQYF. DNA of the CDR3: TGTGCCAGCAGCTTAGGAAGTCTATGGACAGATCCCTACGAGCAGTACTTC.

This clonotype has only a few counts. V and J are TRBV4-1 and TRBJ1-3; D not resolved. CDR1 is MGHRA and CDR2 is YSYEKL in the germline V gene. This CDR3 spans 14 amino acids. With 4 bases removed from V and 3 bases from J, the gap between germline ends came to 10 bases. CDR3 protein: CASSPIPHGNTIYF. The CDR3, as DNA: TGCGCCAGCAGCCCAATTCCTCATGGAAACACCATATATTTT.